Listed below are T cell receptor beta chains from one sample, sequenced in a study of cytomegalovirus exposure and HLA in healthy donors. Clones were sequenced by immunoSEQ multiplex PCR, and TCRdb holds only the in-frame ones, with some missing. The sample holds approximately 220,000 clones; 75% to 95% are singletons and the top ten take more than 1%. Source material: PBMCs. The receptors were sampled from a woman under 30 in good health and CMV-seronegative. Both conserved end residues are part of each CDR3. A D gene is named only where the DNA matches it firmly. Only some rows state a clone size, as once, few, many or a class for expanded clones.

V	J	size	D	CDR3	DNA
TRBV4-1	TRBJ2-5	NA	NA	CASSQDHSQETQYF	TGCGCCAGCAGCCAAGATCACAGCCAAGAGACCCAGTACTTC
TRBV18	TRBJ1-2	NA	NA	CASTRGTLVDGYTF	TGTGCCAGCACTCGGGGAACTTTAGTAGATGGCTACACCTTC
TRBV6-5	TRBJ2-1	NA	TRBD2	CASRNLAGSYNEQFF	TGTGCCAGCAGAAATCTAGCGGGATCCTACAATGAGCAGTTCTTC
TRBV6-4	TRBJ1-2	NA	NA	CASSDSGRNYGYTF	TGTGCCAGCAGTGACTCGGGGAGAAACTATGGCTACACCTTC
TRBV5-7	TRBJ1-2	NA	TRBD1	CASSLRTGIQKRYGYTF	TGTGCCAGCAGCCTACGGACAGGGATACAGAAGAGGTATGGCTACACCTTC
TRBV9	TRBJ2-7	NA	NA	CASSEGGPIDEQYF	TGTGCCAGCAGCGAGGGAGGCCCCATCGACGAGCAGTACTTC
TRBV30	TRBJ1-3	NA	NA	CAWSVRRLASGNTIYF	TGTGCCTGGAGTGTACGAAGATTAGCCTCTGGAAACACCATATATTTT
TRBV6-4	TRBJ1-1	NA	NA	CASSPPRGQWGNTEAFF	TGTGCCAGCAGCCCCCCCAGGGGCCAGTGGGGGAACACTGAAGCTTTCTTT
TRBV7-2	TRBJ2-4	NA	NA	CASSLEVFLGEGKNIQYF	TGTGCCAGCAGCTTAGAGGTGTTTTTGGGAGAGGGCAAAAACATTCAGTACTTC
TRBV7-3	TRBJ1-2	NA	TRBD1	CASSQRQGNYGYTF	TGTGCCAGCAGCCAACGACAGGGTAACTATGGCTACACCTTC
TRBV27	TRBJ2-7	NA	NA	CASSQAPYEQYF	TGTGCCAGCAGTCAAGCTCCCTACGAGCAGTACTTC
TRBV27	TRBJ1-2	NA	NA	CASSPIGQGYTF	TGTGCCAGCAGCCCTATTGGGCAGGGCTACACCTTC
TRBV5-1	TRBJ2-1	NA	NA	CASSFAGFRNEQFF	TGCGCCAGCAGCTTTGCTGGCTTCCGCAATGAGCAGTTCTTC
TRBV27	TRBJ2-7	NA	TRBD2	CASHPGAGTSVSYEQYF	TGTGCCAGCCACCCGGGAGCCGGGACTAGCGTCTCCTACGAGCAGTACTTC
TRBV27	TRBJ2-3	once	NA	CASSLSPDTQYF	TGTGCCAGCAGTTTAAGCCCAGATACGCAGTATTTT
TRBV5-1	TRBJ1-1	NA	TRBD1	CASSLDTGENTEAFF	TGCGCCAGCAGCTTGGATACAGGGGAGAACACTGAAGCTTTCTTT
TRBV27	TRBJ2-7	NA	NA	CASSLTASYEQYF	TGTGCCAGCAGTTTAACCGCGTCCTACGAGCAGTACTTC
TRBV7-9	TRBJ2-3	NA	TRBD2	CASSGGTSGILTDTQYF	TGTGCCAGCAGCGGGGGGACTAGCGGGATTTTAACAGATACGCAGTATTTT
TRBV30	TRBJ1-2	NA	TRBD1	CAWRKGAKDGYTF	TGTGCCTGGAGAAAGGGGGCGAAAGATGGCTACACCTTC
TRBV6-6	TRBJ2-2	NA	TRBD2	CASSLLAAHAGELFF	TGTGCCAGCAGTTTACTAGCGGCCCACGCCGGGGAGCTGTTTTTT
TRBV5-1	TRBJ1-3	NA	NA	CASSLRGSGNTIYF	TGCGCCAGCAGCTTAAGAGGGTCTGGAAACACCATATATTTT
TRBV19	TRBJ1-5	NA	NA	CASKGRGLSNQPQHF	TGTGCCTCTAAGGGCAGGGGCCTTAGCAATCAGCCCCAGCATTTT
TRBV9	TRBJ2-1	NA	TRBD2	CASSRRLAPGYNEQFF	TGTGCCAGCAGCCGAAGACTAGCGCCTGGTTACAATGAGCAGTTCTTC
TRBV9	TRBJ2-3	NA	TRBD2	CASSVTSGSTDTQYF	TGTGCCAGCAGCGTTACTAGCGGGAGCACAGATACGCAGTATTTT
TRBV5-6	TRBJ1-5	NA	TRBD1	CASSLGQGVPQPQHF	TGTGCCAGCAGCTTGGGGCAGGGGGTCCCTCAGCCCCAGCATTTT
TRBV6-5	TRBJ1-2	NA	NA	CASSYFSWYYYGYTF	TGTGCCAGCAGTTACTTCTCCTGGTACTACTATGGCTACACCTTC
TRBV29-1	TRBJ2-1	NA	TRBD2	CSVRETSGTWDEQFF	TGCAGCGTTCGTGAGACTAGCGGGACTTGGGATGAGCAGTTCTTC
TRBV27	TRBJ2-1	NA	TRBD1	CASSFTGGNEQFF	TGTGCCAGCAGTTTTACAGGGGGCAATGAGCAGTTCTTC
TRBV27	TRBJ1-2	NA	NA	CASSPYGRPRGGYTF	TGTGCCAGCAGCCCTTATGGTAGGCCACGGGGGGGCTACACCTTC
TRBV28	TRBJ2-5	NA	TRBD2	CASSQTSAETQYF	TGTGCCAGCAGTCAGACTAGCGCAGAGACCCAGTACTTC
TRBV30	TRBJ1-2	once	NA	CAWSETGYYGYTF	TGTGCCTGGAGTGAAACAGGTTACTATGGCTACACCTTC
TRBV28	TRBJ1-5	NA	TRBD1	CASSPTGDGNQPQHF	TGTGCCAGCAGCCCAACAGGGGATGGCAATCAGCCCCAGCATTTT
TRBV10-1	TRBJ2-4	NA	NA	CASSESGRGYIQYF	TGCGCCAGCAGTGAGTCAGGGCGGGGATACATTCAGTACTTC
TRBV25-1	TRBJ1-2	NA	TRBD1	CASSEWVRQGQSGYTF	TGTGCCAGCAGTGAATGGGTACGACAGGGACAATCGGGCTACACCTTC
TRBV30	TRBJ2-4	NA	NA	CAWSPAKNIQYF	TGTGCCTGGTCCCCGGCCAAAAACATTCAGTACTTC
TRBV5-1	TRBJ1-1	NA	TRBD1	CASSFGTAGLGGTEAFF	TGCGCCAGCAGCTTCGGGACAGCGGGCCTTGGGGGAACTGAAGCTTTCTTT
TRBV29-1	TRBJ1-4	NA	NA	CSALTATNEKLFF	TGCAGCGCACTGACAGCAACTAATGAAAAACTGTTTTTT
TRBV5-1	TRBJ1-6	NA	TRBD1	CASRLDRGDGLLHF	TGCGCCAGCAGACTGGACAGGGGAGATGGGCTCCTCCACTTT
TRBV27	TRBJ2-1	once	TRBD1	CASSFLGQPNNEQFF	TGTGCCAGCAGTTTTCTGGGACAGCCTAACAATGAGCAGTTCTTC
TRBV27	TRBJ2-5	NA	TRBD2	CASSSIAGAETQYF	TGTGCCAGCAGTTCCATAGCGGGAGCGGAGACCCAGTACTTC
TRBV5-1	TRBJ1-1	NA	TRBD1	CASSPETGALNTEAFF	TGCGCCAGCAGCCCCGAGACAGGGGCGTTGAACACTGAAGCTTTCTTT
TRBV29-1	TRBJ2-3	NA	TRBD2	CSVVRVAGTDTQYF	TGCAGCGTTGTGAGGGTAGCGGGTACAGATACGCAGTATTTT
TRBV30	TRBJ1-1	NA	TRBD1	CAWFIPTGVNTEAFF	TGTGCCTGGTTTATCCCAACAGGGGTGAACACTGAAGCTTTCTTT
TRBV5-5	TRBJ2-3	NA	TRBD2	CASSKLAGVQSSTDTQYF	TGTGCCAGCAGCAAACTAGCGGGAGTACAGTCTAGCACAGATACGCAGTATTTT
TRBV7-9	TRBJ2-7	once	NA	CASSPVQNHYEQYF	TGTGCCAGCAGCCCCGTACAGAACCACTACGAGCAGTACTTC
TRBV5-4	TRBJ2-7	NA	TRBD2	CASSLGTSRYEQYF	TGTGCCAGCAGCTTAGGGACTAGCCGATACGAGCAGTACTTC
TRBV6-1	TRBJ1-6	NA	TRBD1	CASSEAVQGAGNTYYSPLHF	TGTGCCAGCAGTGAGGCTGTACAGGGGGCAGGTAACACCTATTATTCACCCCTCCACTTT
TRBV15	TRBJ2-7	NA	TRBD2	CATSRGEREQDEQYF	TGTGCCACCAGCAGAGGCGAGCGGGAGCAGGACGAGCAGTACTTC
TRBV28	TRBJ1-2	NA	TRBD1	CASSGQGKNGYTF	TGTGCCAGCAGTGGACAGGGCAAGAATGGCTACACCTTC
TRBV10-3	TRBJ2-3	NA	NA	CAISDQGSTDTQYF	TGTGCCATCAGTGATCAGGGGTCGACAGATACGCAGTATTTT
TRBV5-6	TRBJ2-7	NA	NA	CASSYSSYEQYF	TGTGCCAGCAGCTACTCCTCCTACGAGCAGTACTTC
TRBV6-1	TRBJ1-1	NA	NA	CASSEARGRGLLRPNTEAFF	TGTGCCAGCAGTGAAGCGCGGGGTCGAGGGCTCCTTCGCCCGAACACTGAAGCTTTCTTT
TRBV4-1	TRBJ2-2	few	NA	CATTGDTGELFF	TGCGCCACAACAGGAGATACCGGGGAGCTGTTTTTT
TRBV28	TRBJ1-3	NA	TRBD1	CASRQGTGNTIYF	TGTGCCAGCAGACAGGGGACTGGAAACACCATATATTTT
TRBV29-1	TRBJ1-5	NA	NA	CSVDLGSGQPQHF	TGCAGCGTTGACTTAGGAAGCGGGCAGCCCCAGCATTTT
TRBV10-1	TRBJ2-7	NA	NA	CASSPGTYEQYF	TGCGCCAGCAGTCCGGGGACCTACGAGCAGTACTTC
TRBV11-2	TRBJ1-6	NA	NA	CASSLEVGPNFNSPLHF	TGTGCCAGCAGCTTAGAGGTGGGGCCGAACTTTAATTCACCCCTCCACTTT
TRBV5-6	TRBJ2-2	NA	TRBD1	CASSIGGTGVPNTGELFF	TGTGCCAGCAGCATTGGGGGGACAGGTGTACCGAACACCGGGGAGCTGTTTTTT
TRBV27	TRBJ1-6	NA	NA	CASSTLPTADSPLHF	TGTGCCAGCAGCACCCTCCCCACGGCGGATTCGCCCCTCCACTTT
TRBV6-1	TRBJ2-2	NA	NA	CASTQGGASFRELFF	TGTGCCAGCACCCAGGGCGGGGCTAGTTTCCGGGAGCTGTTTTTT